This T cell receptor (beta chain) was captured in a study of T cells in Graves' hyperthyroidism and ophthalmopathy. Study-level points and caveats: Blood also showed most of the thyroid clonotypes that were expanded above 0.001. Researchers report that a 13 V-J model separated ophthalmopathy from stable hyperthyroidism.

CDR1 is SGHRS, CDR2 YFSETQ, per germline. Trimming stripped 2 bases from V and 0 bases from J, with 7 bases between. The CDR3 length is 14 residues. RNA transcripts gave rise to amplified TCR beta CDR3 regions. A set of HTBI primers served as the primers for a first-round RT-PCR of the TCR CDR3. TCRdb recomputed calls from the multiplex PCR reads with MiXCR, one row per CDR3 protein. The sample includes hundreds of thousands of distinct CDR3 sequences, roughly 15% of them seen just once. The source of the PBMCs was 10 ml of fresh peripheral blood. This clonotype was counted many times. Its antigen is not known.

The sequence was obtained from a woman in her sixties or seventies with Graves' ophthalmopathy. Sequencing was done on a sample of blood. The chain carries TRBV5-1 and TRBJ2-3; D gene ambiguous. CDR3 amino acids: CASSFSGSTDTQYF. The CDR3 region has the DNA TGCGCCAGCAGCTTCTCCGGAAGCACAGATACGCAGTATTTT.